This TCR beta chain was retrieved from a study of OX40 agonist ivuxolimab in advanced cancers. The wider study: An agonistic anti-OX40 (CD134) antibody, ivuxolimab, was used to treat the patients. Patients were dosed intravenously with ivuxolimab at 0.01 to 10 mg/kg every 2 weeks. General study findings and limits: Certain nonresponders additionally had low normalized T-cell clonal expansion.

Assay used: immunoSEQ multiplex PCR; TCRdb lists only in-frame clones, some missing. The sample yields tens of thousands of clones, 65% to 90% seen once. Note on this clone: The antigen is unknown.

V lost 0 bases, J lost 6 bases, and 17 bases lay in between. The CDR3 contains 16 residues. Germline CDR1 SGHDT, CDR2 YYEEEE. The cohort excluded patients with autoimmune disease history or systemic immunosuppression. The sequence came from an adult with an advanced solid tumor such as melanoma, head and neck, liver or kidney cancer. This sample comprised CD4+ or CD8+ T cells sorted from blood, obtained in a trial of the OX40 agonist ivuxolimab. The chain recombines TRBV5-6 with TRBJ2-3, with no clear D. CDR3 DNA sequence: TGTGCCAGCAGCTTGGTTAGCTTTACGATTAAGGATACGCAGTATTTT. Translated: CASSLVSFTIKDTQYF.